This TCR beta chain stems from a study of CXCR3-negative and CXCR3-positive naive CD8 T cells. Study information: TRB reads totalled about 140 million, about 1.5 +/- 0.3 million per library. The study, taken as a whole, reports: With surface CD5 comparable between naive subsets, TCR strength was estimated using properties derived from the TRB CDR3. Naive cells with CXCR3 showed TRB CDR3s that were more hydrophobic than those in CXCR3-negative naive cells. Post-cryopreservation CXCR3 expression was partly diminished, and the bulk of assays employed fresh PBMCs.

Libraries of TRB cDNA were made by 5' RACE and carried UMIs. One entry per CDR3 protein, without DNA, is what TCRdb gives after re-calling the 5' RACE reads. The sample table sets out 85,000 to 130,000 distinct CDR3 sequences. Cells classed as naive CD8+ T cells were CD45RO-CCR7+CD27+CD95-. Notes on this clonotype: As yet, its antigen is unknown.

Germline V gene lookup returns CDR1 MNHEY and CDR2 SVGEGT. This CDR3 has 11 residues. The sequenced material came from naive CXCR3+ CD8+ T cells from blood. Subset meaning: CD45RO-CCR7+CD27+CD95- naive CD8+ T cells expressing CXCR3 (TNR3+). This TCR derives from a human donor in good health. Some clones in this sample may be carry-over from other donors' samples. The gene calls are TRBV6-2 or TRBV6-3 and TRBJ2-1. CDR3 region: CASSYADEQFF.